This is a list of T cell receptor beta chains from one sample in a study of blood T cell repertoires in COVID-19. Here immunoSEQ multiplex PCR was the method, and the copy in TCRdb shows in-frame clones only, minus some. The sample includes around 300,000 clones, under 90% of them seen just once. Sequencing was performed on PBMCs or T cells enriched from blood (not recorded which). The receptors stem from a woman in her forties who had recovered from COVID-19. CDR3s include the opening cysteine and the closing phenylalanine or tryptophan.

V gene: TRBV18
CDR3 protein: CASSPQQGSYEQYF

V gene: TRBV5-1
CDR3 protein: CASSLLPGIGTGELFF

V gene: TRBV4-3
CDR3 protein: CASSQVRRRSEAFF

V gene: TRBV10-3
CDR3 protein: CAISRTDSSTDTQYF

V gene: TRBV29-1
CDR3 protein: CSVIGAGEQYF

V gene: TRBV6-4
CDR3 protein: CASSQGGTDTQYF

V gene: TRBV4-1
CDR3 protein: CASSHYTGRGLFF

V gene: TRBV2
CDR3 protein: CASQTEDGTEAFF

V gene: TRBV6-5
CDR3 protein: CATTQYTGELFF

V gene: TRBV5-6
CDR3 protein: CASTIEGQPQHF

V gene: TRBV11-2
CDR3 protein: CASSLADYGYTF

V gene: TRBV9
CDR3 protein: CASSVGTGDYYGYTF

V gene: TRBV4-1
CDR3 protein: CASSQDRNQPQHF

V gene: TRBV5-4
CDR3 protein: CASSLGLSGNTIYF

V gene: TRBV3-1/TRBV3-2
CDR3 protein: CASSQGTRGGYGYTF

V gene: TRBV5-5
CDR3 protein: CASSFGPSSSGNTIYF

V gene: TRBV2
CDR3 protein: CASSVTGRNTEAFF

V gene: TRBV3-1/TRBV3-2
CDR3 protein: CASSPLTGGPETQYF

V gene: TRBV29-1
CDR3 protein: CSALDRGTYEQYF

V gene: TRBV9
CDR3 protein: CASSGSDRDDYGYTF

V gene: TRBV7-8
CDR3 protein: CASSPAGVDTQYF

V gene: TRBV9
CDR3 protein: CASSVGLAGQSGELFF

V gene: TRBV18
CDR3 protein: CASSPRDRANYGYTF

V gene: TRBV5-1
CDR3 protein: CASSSDTLEPSYEQYF

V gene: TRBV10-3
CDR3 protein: CAISSTGGGTEAFF

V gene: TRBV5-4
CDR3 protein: CASSLVRTGVYSNQPQHF

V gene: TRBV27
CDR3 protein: CASSLYPPDRASYTF

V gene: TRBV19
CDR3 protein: CASSIGRGRTEAFF

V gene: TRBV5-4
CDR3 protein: CASSYAEGEGFF

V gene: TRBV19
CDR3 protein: CASSIEGGVGEAFF

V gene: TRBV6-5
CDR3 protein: CASRKARGRNTEAFF

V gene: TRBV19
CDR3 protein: CASSINSLDYGYTF

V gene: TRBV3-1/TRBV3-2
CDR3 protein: CASSWTAATNYGYTF

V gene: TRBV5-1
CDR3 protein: CASRSTDLLAGLEGNTQYF

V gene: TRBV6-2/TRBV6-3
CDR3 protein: CASSGQGVTEAFF

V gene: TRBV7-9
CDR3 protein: CASSRSTEGGYTF

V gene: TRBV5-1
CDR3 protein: CASSLILGDSPLHF

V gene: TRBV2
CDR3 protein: CASSEAGVDTQYF

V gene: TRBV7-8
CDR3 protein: CASSLAQGPGNTIYF

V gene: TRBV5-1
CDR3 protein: CASSSSSGGSSYEQYF

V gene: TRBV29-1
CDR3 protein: CSGGQGAADGYTF

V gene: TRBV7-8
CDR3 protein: CASSLSRGEGYTF

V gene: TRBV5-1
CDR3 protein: CASSLTATNEKLFF

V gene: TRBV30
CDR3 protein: CAWSVGGSSYEQYF

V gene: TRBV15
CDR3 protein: CATLAGGLYNEQFF

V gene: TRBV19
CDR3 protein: CASSMSRSSYNSPLHF

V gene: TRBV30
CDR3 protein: CAWTPRQNTQYF

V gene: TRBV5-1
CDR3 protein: CASSDNRGPGELFF

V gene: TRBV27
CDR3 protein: CASSSSRGLEKLFF

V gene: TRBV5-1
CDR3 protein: CASSPGTAIDTEAFF

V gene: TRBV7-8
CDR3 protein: CASSLAGPSYEQYF

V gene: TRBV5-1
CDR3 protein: CASSLGPTGGNTGELFF